The clone carrying this TCR beta chain was seen once. Study processing details: Reference gene primer amplification gave nucleated cell count estimates. Sequencing used immunoSEQ multiplex PCR; TCRdb keeps in-frame clones, though not all of them. That table is the source of V, J and clone size, and D and trimming were worked out from the DNA. This table holds roughly 210,000 clones, around four fifths found once. These data originate in a study of blood T cell repertoires in COVID-19. The source of this sequence is a woman older than 75 with COVID-19, enrolled during active disease. The sample taken for sequencing was peripheral blood.

The CDR3 here is CASSPTGGGGYTF. The DNA for the CDR3 is TGTGCCAGCAGCCCGACAGGGGGAGGTGGCTACACCTTC. J is TRBJ1-2 and V is TRBV3-1 (or the pseudogene TRBV3-2); TRBD1 agrees at 9 bases. Germline V gives CDR1 LGHDT, CDR2 YNNKEL (reference sequence). This CDR3 has 13 residues. Trimming cost V 4 bases and J 7 bases; bases outside gene matches: 4.